These T cell receptor beta chains were read from a single sample in a study of cytomegalovirus exposure and HLA in healthy donors. Repertoires were generated with immunoSEQ multiplex PCR, while TCRdb's copy carries only in-frame clones and drops some. This repertoire comprises tens of thousands of clones; its ten largest clones make up 3.5% to 5.5%. The source material was PBMCs. All receptors come from a middle-aged woman in good health and CMV-seropositive. Both conserved end residues are part of each CDR3. D genes are given only for firm matches.

DNA: TGTGCCAGCAGCCCCGGGGATTACTATGGCTACACCTTC
CDR3: CASSPGDYYGYTF
V: TRBV6-5
D: NA
J: TRBJ1-2

DNA: TGTGCCAGCAGTTTTCTTAGCTCCTACGAGCAGTACTTC
CDR3: CASSFLSSYEQYF
V: TRBV27
D: NA
J: TRBJ2-7

DNA: TGTGCCATCAGTGAACAGGGGGGAGCGGGAGGGAGCAGTTCCTACGAGCAGTACTTC
CDR3: CAISEQGGAGGSSSYEQYF
V: TRBV10-3
D: TRBD2
J: TRBJ2-7

DNA: TGTGCCAGCAGCCCGGACCGCCTGATAGGGACTGAAGATTTCTTT
CDR3: CASSPDRLIGTEDFF
V: TRBV7-3
D: NA
J: TRBJ1-1

DNA: TGTGCCAGCAGCCAGTCAACAGATACGCAGTATTTT
CDR3: CASSQSTDTQYF
V: TRBV4-2
D: NA
J: TRBJ2-3

DNA: TGCAGCGTTGGGGACAGGGGATACGAGCAGTACTTC
CDR3: CSVGDRGYEQYF
V: TRBV29-1
D: TRBD1
J: TRBJ2-7

DNA: TGTGCCAGCGGGGGGTACGAGCAGTACTTC
CDR3: CASGGYEQYF
V: TRBV2
D: NA
J: TRBJ2-7

DNA: TGTGCCAGCAGTTACTCTCCGAGAACCACTGAAGCTTTCTTT
CDR3: CASSYSPRTTEAFF
V: TRBV6-5
D: NA
J: TRBJ1-1

DNA: TGTGCCAGCTCACAATTAGGGCCCGCCACGGGGCAGCCCCAGCATTTT
CDR3: CASSQLGPATGQPQHF
V: TRBV18
D: NA
J: TRBJ1-5

DNA: TGTGCCAGTAGTCCGAACAGGCTCTCCTACGAGCAGTACTTC
CDR3: CASSPNRLSYEQYF
V: TRBV19
D: NA
J: TRBJ2-7

DNA: TGTGCCAGCAGCTTGGTAACAGCCAACACCGGGGAGCTGTTTTTT
CDR3: CASSLVTANTGELFF
V: TRBV5-5
D: NA
J: TRBJ2-2

DNA: TGTGCCTGGAGTGTAGGGGCAGGGAACATTCAGTACTTC
CDR3: CAWSVGAGNIQYF
V: TRBV30
D: NA
J: TRBJ2-4

DNA: TGTGCCATTCCGGGACTAGCGTACAATGAGCAGTTCTTC
CDR3: CAIPGLAYNEQFF
V: TRBV6-1
D: TRBD2
J: TRBJ2-1

DNA: TGCGCCAGCAGCTTGGAGGTCGGGAGTGGTTTTTACCAAGAGACCCAGTACTTC
CDR3: CASSLEVGSGFYQETQYF
V: TRBV5-1
D: NA
J: TRBJ2-5

DNA: TGTGCCAGTAGTGCTACAGGTATTCGGGCCCAGCATTTT
CDR3: CASSATGIRAQHF
V: TRBV19
D: NA
J: TRBJ1-5

DNA: TGTGCCAGTAGTATAACCGGACTAGCGGGGAGCACAGATAAGCAGTATTTT
CDR3: CASSITGLAGSTDKQYF
V: TRBV19
D: TRBD2
J: TRBJ2-3

DNA: TGTGCCAGCAGCTTACTAGCGGGAGGGCCGGGAGAGACCCAGTACTTC
CDR3: CASSLLAGGPGETQYF
V: TRBV7-2
D: TRBD2
J: TRBJ2-5

DNA: TGCGCCAGCGGTCATGGAGGGCTTGTAGAGACCCAGTACTTC
CDR3: CASGHGGLVETQYF
V: TRBV10-2
D: NA
J: TRBJ2-5

DNA: TGTGCCAGCAGCGTCGTGGGAGGGCTCAATGAGCAGTTCTTC
CDR3: CASSVVGGLNEQFF
V: TRBV6-1
D: TRBD2
J: TRBJ2-1

DNA: TGTGCCAGCTCACCCGAGGCGGGAGACGGTTACGAGCAGTACTTC
CDR3: CASSPEAGDGYEQYF
V: TRBV18
D: TRBD2
J: TRBJ2-7

DNA: TGTGCCAGCAGCAACGGACGGACTCAAACCTACGAGCAGTACTTC
CDR3: CASSNGRTQTYEQYF
V: TRBV7-8
D: NA
J: TRBJ2-7

DNA: TGTGCCAGCAGCCAGGCCCTGGAGCAGTACTTC
CDR3: CASSQALEQYF
V: TRBV7-9
D: NA
J: TRBJ2-7

DNA: TGCGCCAGCAGCCCGTTCCCCGCAGAGAGCGCCTACGAGCAGTACTTC
CDR3: CASSPFPAESAYEQYF
V: TRBV4-1
D: NA
J: TRBJ2-7

DNA: TGTGCCAGCAGCTTACCGGGAGGGCCGTACGAGCAGTACTTC
CDR3: CASSLPGGPYEQYF
V: TRBV5-4
D: TRBD2
J: TRBJ2-7

DNA: TGTGCCAGTGCACCGGGAGGGGGCCATGGCTACACCTTC
CDR3: CASAPGGGHGYTF
V: TRBV25-1
D: TRBD1
J: TRBJ1-2

DNA: TGTGCCAGCTCACCCCGACTAGCGGAGACAGATACGCAGTATTTT
CDR3: CASSPRLAETDTQYF
V: TRBV18
D: TRBD2
J: TRBJ2-3

DNA: TGTGCCAGCAGCTGGGGACAGGTCAGCGAGCAGTACTTC
CDR3: CASSWGQVSEQYF
V: TRBV7-9
D: TRBD1
J: TRBJ2-7

DNA: TGTGCCAGCAGTCCCCCCCCTCTAGCGGGAGAAGAGACCCAGTACTTC
CDR3: CASSPPPLAGEETQYF
V: TRBV6-6
D: TRBD2
J: TRBJ2-5

DNA: TGTGCCTGGAGTGGAACCGGGATACAAGAGACCCAGTACTTC
CDR3: CAWSGTGIQETQYF
V: TRBV30
D: NA
J: TRBJ2-5

DNA: TGTGCCAGCAGCTTAGGTACAGGGGGCCTCAATGAGCAGTTCTTC
CDR3: CASSLGTGGLNEQFF
V: TRBV11-2
D: TRBD1
J: TRBJ2-1

DNA: TGCAGCGTTGAAGGAAGATCGAGGGCGTTAGAGACCCAGTACTTC
CDR3: CSVEGRSRALETQYF
V: TRBV29-1
D: NA
J: TRBJ2-5

DNA: TGTGCCAGTAGTATCCGGGACAGCCAGGCCTACGAGCAGTACTTC
CDR3: CASSIRDSQAYEQYF
V: TRBV19
D: TRBD1
J: TRBJ2-7

DNA: TGCGCCAGCAGCCAAGATTCGGGCGGGACCCCCTACGAGCAGTACTTC
CDR3: CASSQDSGGTPYEQYF
V: TRBV4-3
D: NA
J: TRBJ2-7

DNA: TGTGCCAGCAGCTTTGAGTCTAGGGGCCGGGAGATCCAGTACTTC
CDR3: CASSFESRGREIQYF
V: TRBV7-2
D: NA
J: TRBJ2-5

DNA: TGTGCCAGCAGCTCCGGAGGGAGCGGGCACGAGCAGTACTTC
CDR3: CASSSGGSGHEQYF
V: TRBV7-7
D: NA
J: TRBJ2-7

DNA: TGTGCCAGCAGCCTGAGACTTGGCGGGAGCGCCTACGAGCAGTACTTC
CDR3: CASSLRLGGSAYEQYF
V: TRBV5-5
D: TRBD2
J: TRBJ2-7

DNA: TGCGCCAGCAGCCAAGAAAAGGGACAGGGCACAGATACGCAGTATTTT
CDR3: CASSQEKGQGTDTQYF
V: TRBV4-3
D: TRBD1
J: TRBJ2-3

DNA: TGTGCCAGCAGCCCCCCGGGTCTTCGTGGGACTGAAGCTTTCTTT
CDR3: CASSPPGLRGTEAFF
V: TRBV7-9
D: NA
J: TRBJ1-1

DNA: TGTGCCAGCAGTGTAGAACGCAACACTGAAGCTTTCTTT
CDR3: CASSVERNTEAFF
V: TRBV6-1
D: NA
J: TRBJ1-1

DNA: TGTGCCAGCAGGCGTCTAGCCTCATGGGCGTTCTTC
CDR3: CASRRLASWAFF
V: TRBV6-6
D: NA
J: TRBJ2-1